This T cell receptor (beta chain) was found in a study of shared clonotypes between healthy human individuals. Turning to the study itself: Donors consisted of two women and a few men between 18 and 49.

Sequencing used immunoSEQ multiplex PCR; TCRdb keeps in-frame clones, though not all of them. The table lists about 1.1 million clones, approximately 80% of them singletons. The table lists this clone with a few counts. As yet, its antigen is unknown. The sample contains more than one DNA sequence encoding this CDR3. Germline assignment: CDR1 GTSNPN and CDR2 SVGIG (reference sequence). The CDR3 is 13 amino acids. V lost 2 bases to trimming and J lost 4 bases; unmatched junction nucleotides: 2. General study findings and limits: Expectations were that clonotype sharing among donors would be affected by sequencing depth.

The chain uses TRBV30 and TRBJ1-1, with 9 nucleotides matching TRBD1. Material: memory CD4+ T cells from PBMCs. Subset described: CD45RA-negative fraction. This TCR derives from a man between 18 and 35 years old in good health. Some clones in this sample may be carry-over from other donors' samples. CDR3 sequence reads: CAWSRDRATEAFF. CDR3 DNA sequence: TGTGCCTGGAGTAGGGACAGGGCCACTGAAGCTTTCTTT.